Detailed here is one TCR beta chain. The sample originates from a study of blood T cell repertoires in COVID-19. Turning to the study itself: PBMCs, B-cell-depleted T cells, or T cells provided the cDNA or gDNA that made up the material.

Participants' own reports of clinical history determined their cohort assignment. All recovered Cohort 3 donors got two negative PCRs, got clearance, or saw symptom resolution. In the original workflow: Reference gene primer amplification yielded estimated nucleated cell counts. TCRdb's table, derived via immunoSEQ multiplex PCR, lists solely in-frame clones and lacks some. Clone size and V and J calls were adopted from that table, with D and trimming inferred from the DNA. Of about 320,000 clones in the sample, 87% were seen once. Unmatched junction bases numbered 12, after V lost 4 bases and J lost 9 bases. Germline values: CDR1 SGHDT, CDR2 YYEEEE. The CDR3 sequence is 16 residues long.

The TCR originated in a woman between 18 and 30 years old who had recovered from COVID-19. Material: PBMCs or T cells enriched from blood (not recorded which). The V call is TRBV5-6, the J call TRBJ1-6; 8 bases line up with TRBD1. The CDR3 loop reads CASSVGSRGQASPLHF. CDR3 bases: TGTGCCAGCAGCGTGGGGTCCAGGGGGCAGGCTTCACCCCTCCACTTT.